Below are 23 T cell receptor beta chains sequenced from a single sample in a study of T-cell memory formation after mild COVID-19. TCRdb called the 5' RACE reads again in MiXCR, with one record for every CDR3 protein. The sample includes under 35,000 distinct CDR3 sequences, 15% to 20% of them seen just once. The sequenced sample was PBMCs or a T cell subset sorted from them (not recorded which). The receptors were sampled from an adult who had mild COVID-19 (a few samples of this study predate the infection). Cell type and time point are not known.

This clonotype was counted at least ten times. The V and J genes are TRBV12-3 or TRBV12-4 and TRBJ2-5; 14 nucleotides match TRBD2. CDR3 length equals 20 residues. V shed 6 bases, J shed 2 bases, and the junction held 17 bases outside the gene matches. CDR3 residues: CASSSTSGRAIPAPQETQYF. CDR3 coding DNA: TGTGCCAGCAGCTCGACTAGCGGGAGGGCCATTCCCGCTCCGCAAGAGACCCAGTACTTC.

At least ten counts were recorded for this clonotype. V is TRBV9 and J is TRBJ2-7; 7 positions match TRBD1. The germline V gene encodes CDR1 SGDLS and CDR2 YYNGEE. Trimming took 3 bases from V and 2 from J; bases not matched to a gene: 5. This CDR3 has 14 residues. The CDR3 reads CASSAQGEPYEQYF. The CDR3 nucleotides read TGTGCCAGCAGCGCCCAGGGGGAACCCTACGAGCAGTACTTC.

There are many counts of this clonotype. This chain joins TRBV7-8 and TRBJ2-3; D may be TRBD2 (5 bases). The CDR3 length is 13 residues. Per germline, CDR1 SGHVS and CDR2 FQNEAQ. Trimming pared 3 bases from V and 7 bases from J, leaving 11 bases between. The CDR3 loop is CASSLGSDHTQYF. The CDR3 DNA reads as TGTGCCAGCAGCTTGGGTAGCGACCATACGCAGTATTTT.

This clonotype has at least ten counts. The rearrangement joins TRBV4-1 to TRBJ1-1; possible D gene TRBD1, 5 bases. V was cut by 2 bases and J by 3 bases, with 22 bases left in between. Germline CDR1 MGHRA, CDR2 YSYEKL. This CDR3 has 18 amino acids. The CDR3 loop reads CASSQRSHTVLRDTEAFF. The DNA of the CDR3 is TGCGCCAGCAGCCAAAGGTCCCACACAGTTCTCAGGGACACTGAAGCTTTCTTT.

This chain links TRBV6-5 with TRBJ2-4; TRBD2 aligns across 13 bases. Germline lookup yields CDR1 MNHEY and CDR2 SVGAGI. The CDR3 consists of 20 residues. The V segment lost 6 bases and the J segment 7 bases; nucleotides outside the gene matches: 21. CDR3 DNA: TGTGCCAGCAGCATCCGGGGGAGCGGACTAGCGGGAGTTGGAAGGAACATTCAGTACTTC. Translation gives CASSIRGSGLAGVGRNIQYF.

This clonotype was observed at least ten times. The genes are TRBV2 and TRBJ1-5; TRBD1 matches at 7 bases. The CDR3 loop spans 18 amino acids. Losses at the gene ends were 6 bases for V and 0 bases for J; bases not matched to a gene: 14. The germline V gene has CDR1 SNHLY and CDR2 FYNNEI. CDR3 bases: TGTGCCAGCAGACCACTCGGACGAGGACAGGCTAGCAATCAGCCCCAGCATTTT. It specifies CASRPLGRGQASNQPQHF.

This clonotype was picked up many times. The V call is TRBV11-3, the J call TRBJ2-3; TRBD2 aligns across 8 bases. The germline CDR1 and CDR2 sequences are SGHNT and YENEEA. This CDR3 has 14 amino acids. V was clipped by 1 base and J by 4 bases; unmatched bases: 1. CDR3 coding DNA: TGTGCCAGCAGCTTAGGCGGGAGGTCAGATACGCAGTATTTT. This gives the protein CASSLGGRSDTQYF.

This clonotype showed up many times. The chain combines TRBV7-2 with TRBJ2-5; 8 nucleotides match TRBD1. V was clipped by 5 bases and J by 4 bases; unmatched bases: 6. There are 14 residues in the CDR3. The germline V gene has CDR1 SGHTA and CDR2 FQGNSA. The CDR3 protein is CASSGQGVRETQYF. The CDR3 DNA follows: TGTGCCAGCAGCGGACAGGGCGTGCGAGAGACCCAGTACTTC.

At least ten counts were recorded for this clonotype. The gene calls are TRBV9 and TRBJ2-1; D gene ambiguous. The CDR3 runs 13 residues. Germline loops: CDR1 SGDLS, CDR2 YYNGEE. V dropped 0 bases and J dropped 5 bases, with 6 bases sitting between them. The CDR3 loop reads CASSVGPNNEQFF. The CDR3 DNA reads TGTGCCAGCAGCGTAGGGCCCAACAATGAGCAGTTCTTC.

As to this clonotype: Given a much more abundant clone one base away, this may be a read error. The chain recombines TRBV29-1 with TRBJ2-1, with D tentatively TRBD1 or TRBD2 (6 bases each). The CDR3 consists of 17 residues. The germline V gene encodes CDR1 SQVTM and CDR2 ANQGSEA. The ends were cut back, 7 bases at V and 7 bases at J, with 29 bases in the middle. Here the CDR3 reads CSGRSGGLSLPRNEQFF. In nucleotides, the CDR3 is TGCAGCGGCCGGAGTGGGGGGCTTTCCCTACCCCGTAATGAGCAGTTCTTC.

This clonotype was seen at least ten times. J is TRBJ1-2 and V is TRBV9, with a tentative D call TRBD1 (6 bases). V was pared by 0 bases and J by 4 bases, with 10 bases between. Per germline, CDR1 SGDLS and CDR2 YYNGEE. The CDR3 has 14 residues. The CDR3 loop reads CASSVVGGPYGYTF. CDR3 coding DNA: TGTGCCAGCAGCGTAGTCGGGGGCCCCTATGGCTACACCTTC.

Many counts were recorded for this clonotype. This chain uses TRBV12-3 or TRBV12-4 with TRBJ1-1, with D tentatively TRBD1 (5 bases). Trimming took off 5 bases at V and 3 bases at J, with 13 bases between the two ends. The CDR3 length is 14 residues. The CDR3 sequence is CASSRGDRDTEAFF. The CDR3 region has the DNA TGTGCCAGCAGTCGAGGGGACCGGGACACTGAAGCTTTCTTT.

This clonotype was counted many times. The V and J genes are TRBV7-2 and TRBJ2-1, with 8 bases matching TRBD2. After removal of 0 bases from V and 5 bases from J, the junction contained 9 bases not matched to a gene. The CDR3 length is 17 residues. The germline V gene encodes CDR1 SGHTA and CDR2 FQGNSA. Here the CDR3 DNA reads TGTGCCAGCAGCTTAGCGGGGACTAGAGGGGTAGACAATGAGCAGTTCTTC. Translating gives CASSLAGTRGVDNEQFF.

This clonotype was recorded once. This may be a read error, as it is one base from a much larger clone. V and J are TRBV7-2 and TRBJ2-5; TRBD2 is a possible D gene (7 bases). This CDR3 contains 18 residues. Germline CDR1 reads SGHTA; CDR2 reads FQGNSA. CDR3 bases: TGTGCCAGCAGCTTAGAGTTGGTGGCGGGGGCGAGGGGAGAGACCCAGAACTTC. This sequence encodes CASSLELVAGARGETQNF.

This clonotype was observed many times. The J gene is TRBJ2-2, the V gene TRBV5-1; 7 bases agree with TRBD2. The germline V gene has CDR1 SGHRS and CDR2 YFSETQ. The CDR3 extends over 16 amino acids. Trimming took 0 bases from V and 6 from J; bases not matched to a gene: 8. The CDR3 protein is CASSLEGGSTPGELFF. CDR3 DNA sequence: TGCGCCAGCAGCTTGGAGGGCGGGAGTACCCCCGGGGAGCTGTTTTTT.

This clonotype was counted at least ten times. The chain recombines TRBV7-3 with TRBJ2-3; D is perhaps TRBD1 or TRBD2 (6 bases each). V dropped 5 bases and J dropped 0 bases, with 12 bases sitting between them. Germline V CDR1 and CDR2: SGHTA, FQGTGA. The CDR3 covers 15 residues. CDR3 amino acids: CASSPRGRSTDTQYF. The CDR3 DNA follows: TGTGCCAGCAGCCCCCGGGGGCGTAGCACAGATACGCAGTATTTT.

The chain employs TRBV7-8 and TRBJ1-3; 9 bases fit TRBD1. Germline assignment: CDR1 SGHVS and CDR2 FQNEAQ. The V gene end was trimmed by 0 bases and the J gene end by 7 bases; junction bases not matched to a gene: 13. The CDR3 loop spans 18 amino acids. CDR3 protein: CASSLATGTGTPRNTIYF. CDR3 DNA sequence: TGTGCCAGCAGCTTAGCCACTGGGACAGGGACGCCCCGGAACACCATATATTTT.

This clonotype was recorded at least ten times. The gene calls are TRBV25-1 and TRBJ2-7; TRBD1 is a possible D gene (6 bases). The CDR3 has 14 amino acids. Looked up from germline, CDR1 is MGHDK and CDR2 is SYGVNS. The germline V and J ends were trimmed by 2 bases and 3 bases, with 11 bases remaining between them. The CDR3 DNA follows: TGTGCCAGCAGTGAACCAGGGGCGCGCTACGAGCAGTACTTC. Protein sequence: CASSEPGARYEQYF.

This chain joins TRBV7-2 and TRBJ1-4, with D maybe TRBD1 (5 bases). With 3 bases removed from V and 7 bases from J, the gap between germline ends came to 12 bases. The CDR3 contains 14 residues. CDR1 and CDR2 from the germline V gene are SGHTA and FQGNSA. The CDR3 loop is CASSFKVGGEKLFF. The CDR3 DNA is TGTGCCAGCAGCTTCAAAGTGGGGGGTGAAAAACTGTTTTTT.

This clonotype has at least ten counts. The chain uses TRBV7-3 and TRBJ1-1; D ambiguous. Per the germline V gene, CDR1 is SGHTA and CDR2 is FQGTGA. The length of the CDR3 is 14 residues. Trimming stripped 5 bases from V and 4 bases from J, with 14 bases between. CDR3 loop: CASSPQAGVTEAFF. The CDR3 nucleotides read TGTGCCAGCAGCCCCCAGGCAGGAGTCACTGAAGCTTTCTTT.

The chain employs TRBV11-2 and TRBJ1-1; D not certain. CDR1 and CDR2 from the germline V gene are SGHAT and FQNNGV. V was shortened by 6 bases and J by 3 bases, with 26 bases between the two germline ends. CDR3 length: 18 amino acids. This CDR3 reads CASRPSASTAGMDTEAFF. Here the CDR3 DNA reads TGTGCCAGCAGACCTTCCGCTAGTACGGCGGGAATGGACACTGAAGCTTTCTTT.

This clonotype was observed at least ten times. The chain uses TRBV4-3 and TRBJ2-2; the D is unclear. Germline V lookup: CDR1 LGHNA, CDR2 YSLEER. The V and J ends lost 0 bases and 3 bases respectively, with 8 bases between them. The CDR3 spans 15 residues. In DNA, the CDR3 is TGCGCCAGCAGCCAAGATACGACTCACACCGGGGAGCTGTTTTTT. Protein: CASSQDTTHTGELFF.

At least ten counts were recorded for this clonotype. Compared with germline, one end of the junction differs, possibly owing to a read error. The chain uses TRBV5-1 and TRBJ1-2, with TRBD1 as a possible D gene (6 bases). Germline CDR1 reads SGHRS; CDR2 reads YFSETQ. This CDR3 has 13 amino acids. CDR3 nucleotides: TGCGCCAGCAGATTGGACAGTCTCTATGGCTACACCTTC. Protein sequence: CASRLDSLYGYTF.